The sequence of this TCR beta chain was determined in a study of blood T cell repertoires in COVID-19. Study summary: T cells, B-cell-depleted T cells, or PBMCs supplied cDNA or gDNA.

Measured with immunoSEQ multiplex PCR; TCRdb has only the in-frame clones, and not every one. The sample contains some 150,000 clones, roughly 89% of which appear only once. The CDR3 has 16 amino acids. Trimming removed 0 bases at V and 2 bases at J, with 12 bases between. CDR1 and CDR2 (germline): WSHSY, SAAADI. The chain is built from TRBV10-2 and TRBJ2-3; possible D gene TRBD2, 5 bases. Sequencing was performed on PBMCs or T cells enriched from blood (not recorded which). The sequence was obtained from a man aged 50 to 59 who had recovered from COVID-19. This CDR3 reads CASSESGVRHTDTQYF. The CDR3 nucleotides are TGCGCCAGCAGTGAGTCCGGGGTTCGGCACACAGATACGCAGTATTTT.